These 13 T cell receptor beta chains were sequenced from one sample in a study of technical replicates of blood from a few donors. Assay used: immunoSEQ multiplex PCR; TCRdb lists only in-frame clones, some missing. The data hold about 93,000 clones, with about 95% observed a single time. Sequenced: T cells isolated from PBMCs. The receptors were sampled from a human donor in good health.

CDR3 in amino acids: CASSHEQGYNDEQFF. The CDR3 region has the DNA TGTGCCAGCAGCCACGAACAGGGATATAACGATGAGCAGTTCTTC. This rearrangement joins TRBV14 to TRBJ2-1; tentative D call: TRBD1 (6 bases). Germline CDR1 reads SGHDN; CDR2 reads FVKESK. V was clipped by 3 bases and J by 8 bases, with 17 bases between them. The CDR3 length is 15 residues. The whole variable domain, remainder taken from reference TRBV14 and TRBJ2-1, is EAGVTQFPSHSVIEKGQTVTLRCDPISGHDNLYWYRRVMGKEIKFLLHFVKESKQDESGMPNNRFLAERTGGTYSTLKVQPAELEDSGVYFCASSHEQGYNDEQFFGPGTRLTVL.

This clone was picked up one time. The chain carries TRBV30 and TRBJ1-2, with D tentatively TRBD1 (6 bases). V was cut by 4 bases and J by 8 bases, with 14 bases left in between. This CDR3 is 12 amino acids long. CDR1 GTSNPN and CDR2 SVGIG come from the germline V gene (reference sequence). DNA for the CDR3: TGTGCCTGGACGTCGAACAGGGAGGGCTACACCTTC. Translating it yields CAWTSNREGYTF.

The chain joins TRBV11-1 to TRBJ2-1; TRBD2 might be the D (5 bases). Deletions cut 6 bases from V and 0 bases from J, with 15 bases between. The CDR3 contains 16 residues. Germline V CDR1 and CDR2: SGHAT, FQDESV (reference sequence). The CDR3 sequence: CASSGGVGSSYNEQFF. CDR3 nucleotide sequence: TGTGCCAGCAGTGGTGGAGTGGGGAGCTCCTACAATGAGCAGTTCTTC.

This rearrangement joins TRBV7-6 to TRBJ1-1, with D possibly matching TRBD1 (6 bases). The V end lost 2 bases, the J end lost 1 base, and 14 bases lay between the germline ends. CDR1 and CDR2 (germline): SGHVS, FNYEAQ. This CDR3 is 16 amino acids long. CDR3: CASSLRTQGGNTEAFF. For the CDR3, the DNA is TGTGCCAGCAGCTTACGCACACAGGGCGGGAACACTGAAGCTTTCTTT.

The CDR3 DNA reads TGTGCCAGCAGTTTGGGACTGTCTGAAGCTTTCTTT. Amino acid sequence: CASSLGLSEAFF. This chain connects TRBV28 to TRBJ1-1, with D possibly TRBD1 on 5 matching bases. The ends were cut back, 3 bases at V and 6 bases at J, with 8 bases in the middle. The CDR3 has 12 amino acids. Per germline, CDR1 MDHEN and CDR2 SYDVKM.

This chain connects TRBV19 to TRBJ2-3; 8 bases fit TRBD1. This CDR3 region has 19 residues. CDR1 is LNHDA, CDR2 SQIVND, per germline (reference sequence). Unmatched junction bases numbered 25, after V lost 11 bases and J lost 3 bases. The CDR3 reads CARGGTRDRPILATDTQYF. In nucleotides, the CDR3 is TGTGCCCGAGGGGGGACCCGGGACAGGCCAATTCTCGCGACAGATACGCAGTATTTT.

This clone was seen once. The gene calls are TRBV15 and TRBJ2-5, with 10 bases lining up with TRBD1. Germline V CDR1 and CDR2: LNHNV, YYDKDF (reference sequence). The CDR3 length is 14 residues. V lost 9 bases and J lost 5; bases outside the gene matches: 9. CDR3 bases: TGTGCCACGAAAAGGACAGGGGGGGTGGAGACCCAGTACTTC. As protein: CATKRTGGVETQYF. Full variable domain (outside the CDR3, taken from reference TRBV15 and TRBJ2-5): DAMVIQNPRYQVTQFGKPVTLSCSQTLNHNVMYWYQQKSSQAPKLLFHYYDKDFNNEADTPDNFQSRRPNTSFCFLDIRSPGLGDTAMYLCATKRTGGVETQYFGPGTRLLVL.

This sequence joins TRBV5-1 and TRBJ2-3; 7 bases fit TRBD1. The CDR3 length is 15 residues. Germline V gene lookup returns CDR1 SGHRS and CDR2 YFSETQ. Unmatched junction bases numbered 5, after V lost 4 bases and J lost 0 bases. The CDR3 sequence: CASSIRQGSTDTQYF. The DNA for the CDR3 is TGCGCCAGCAGCATAAGACAGGGAAGCACAGATACGCAGTATTTT.

This chain joins TRBV5-6 and TRBJ2-1, with 7 bases fitting TRBD2. Germline V gives CDR1 SGHDT, CDR2 YYEEEE. V lost 4 bases, J lost 2 bases, and 0 bases stayed unmatched. This CDR3 spans 13 amino acids. This chain's CDR3 is CASSGTTYNEQFF. The CDR3 DNA is TGTGCCAGCAGCGGGACTACCTACAATGAGCAGTTCTTC.

V and J are TRBV27 and TRBJ2-1; 10 nucleotides agree with TRBD2. CDR1 is MNHEY, CDR2 SMNVEV, per germline (reference sequence). The CDR3 is made up of 18 amino acids. V dropped 1 base and J dropped 4; count of bases not matched to a gene: 10. CDR3: CASSLYSLAGPLYNEQFF. The CDR3 DNA follows: TGTGCCAGCAGTTTATATTCACTAGCGGGACCTCTTTACAATGAGCAGTTCTTC.

V usage is TRBV5-1 and J usage is TRBJ1-1; 7 nucleotides line up with TRBD1. From germline, CDR1 is SGHRS and CDR2 YFSETQ. V dropped 4 bases and J dropped 5; count of bases not matched to a gene: 14. The CDR3 is 16 amino acids. The DNA for the CDR3 is TGCGCCAGCAGCGCAGGCGACAGGGAGGCTTTGACTGAAGCTTTCTTT. It codes for CASSAGDREALTEAFF.

This chain connects TRBV5-1 to TRBJ1-1; 9 positions match TRBD1. CDR1 is SGHRS and CDR2 is YFSETQ in the germline V gene. V lost 4 bases to trimming and J lost 1 base; unmatched junction nucleotides: 11. The CDR3 has 17 residues. The CDR3 reads CASSPYVGTGTNTEAFF. CDR3 DNA: TGCGCCAGCAGCCCCTACGTGGGGACAGGGACGAACACTGAAGCTTTCTTT.

The gene calls are TRBV19 and TRBJ2-7; 9 nucleotides line up with TRBD1. With 6 bases clipped from V and 4 bases from J, the junction kept 4 bases outside the gene matches. This CDR3 spans 13 amino acids. Germline V gene sequence: CDR1 LNHDA, CDR2 SQIVND (reference sequence). The CDR3 spells CASRRDREYEQYF. The DNA of the CDR3 is TGTGCCAGTAGGAGGGACAGGGAGTACGAGCAGTACTTC.